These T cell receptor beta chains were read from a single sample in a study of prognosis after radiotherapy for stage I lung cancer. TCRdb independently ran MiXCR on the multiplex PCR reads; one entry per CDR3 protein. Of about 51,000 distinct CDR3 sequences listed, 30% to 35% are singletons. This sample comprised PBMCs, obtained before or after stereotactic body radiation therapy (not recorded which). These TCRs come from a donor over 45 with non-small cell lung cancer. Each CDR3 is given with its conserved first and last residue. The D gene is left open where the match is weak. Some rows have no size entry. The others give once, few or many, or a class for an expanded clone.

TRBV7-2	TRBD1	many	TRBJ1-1	CASSLREGQGFAFF	TGTGCCAGCAGCTTACGCGAGGGACAGGGTTTCGCTTTCTTT
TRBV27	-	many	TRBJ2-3	CASSLYSGLGTDTQYF	TGTGCCAGCAGTTTATATTCGGGGCTGGGGACAGATACGCAGTATTTT
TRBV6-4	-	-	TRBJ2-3	CASTAPTGTVVVRMQYF	TGTGCCAGCACCGCCCCCACCGGGACGGTCGTCGTAAGGATGCAGTATTTT
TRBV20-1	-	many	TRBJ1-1	CSARGGGRGAPTEAFF	TGCAGTGCTAGAGGGGGCGGGCGGGGGGCGCCCACTGAAGCTTTCTTT
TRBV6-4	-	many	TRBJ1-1	CASSEQGGSTEAFF	TGTGCCAGCAGTGAACAAGGAGGGAGCACTGAAGCTTTCTTT
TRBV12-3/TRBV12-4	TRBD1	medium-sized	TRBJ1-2	CASSLAWGQGYGYTF	TGTGCCAGCAGTTTAGCGTGGGGACAGGGTTATGGCTACACCTTC
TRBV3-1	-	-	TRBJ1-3	CASSQVGGGGNTIYF	TGTGCCAGCAGCCAAGTCGGCGGGGGCGGAAACACCATATATTTT
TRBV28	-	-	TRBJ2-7	CASSGLTLRDQYF	TGTGCCAGTTCGGGGCTGACCCTGCGGGATCAGTACTTC
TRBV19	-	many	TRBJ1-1	CASSIRGARTEAFF	TGTGCCAGTAGTATCCGGGGGGCGCGCACTGAAGCTTTCTTT
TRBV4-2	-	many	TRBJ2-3	CASSPAVSTDTQYF	TGTGCCAGCAGCCCCGCGGTCTCCACAGATACGCAGTATTTT
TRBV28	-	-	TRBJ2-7	CAISRQGYEQYF	TGTGCCATCAGCCGTCAGGGCTACGAGCAGTACTTC
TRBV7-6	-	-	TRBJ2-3	CASSQPPRTDTQYF	TGTGCCAGCAGCCAGCCCCCGAGGACAGATACGCAGTATTTT
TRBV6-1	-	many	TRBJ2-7	CASRPTRGVDGEQYF	TGTGCCAGCAGACCGACGCGGGGTGTTGACGGCGAGCAGTACTTC
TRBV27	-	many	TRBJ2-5	CASSLLMGRETQYF	TGTGCCAGCAGTTTATTAATGGGCAGAGAGACCCAGTACTTC
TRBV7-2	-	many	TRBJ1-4	CASSRSSNEKLFF	TGTGCCAGCAGCCGCTCCTCTAATGAAAAACTGTTTTTT
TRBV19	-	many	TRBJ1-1	CASSILAPRNTEAFF	TGTGCCAGTAGTATACTCGCCCCTCGGAACACTGAAGCTTTCTTT
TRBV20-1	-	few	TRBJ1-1	CSARPSVQGGEWTEAFF	TGCAGTGCTAGACCCTCGGTACAGGGCGGGGAGTGGACTGAAGCTTTCTTT
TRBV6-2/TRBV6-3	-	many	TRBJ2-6	CASNAQTLANVLTF	TGTGCCAGCAACGCTCAGACTCTGGCCAACGTCCTGACTTTC
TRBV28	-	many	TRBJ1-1	CASTLIGAGRTEAFF	TGTGCCAGCACCCTAATAGGCGCAGGGAGGACTGAAGCTTTCTTT
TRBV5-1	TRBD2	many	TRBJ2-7	CASSLSTGGVYEQYF	TGCGCCAGCAGCCTATCCACGGGAGGGGTCTACGAGCAGTACTTC
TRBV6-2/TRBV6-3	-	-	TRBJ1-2	CASSPGGFRYGYTF	TGTGCCAGCAGTCCCGGGGGATTTCGATATGGCTACACCTTC
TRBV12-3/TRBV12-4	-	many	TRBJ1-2	CASSYRATGGYTF	TGTGCCAGCAGTTACAGGGCCACGGGTGGCTACACCTTC
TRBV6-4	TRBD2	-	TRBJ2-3	CASGRTSGGADTQYF	TGTGCCAGCGGTAGGACTAGCGGGGGGGCAGATACGCAGTATTTT
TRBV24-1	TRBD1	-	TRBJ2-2	CATSERGQGNIGELFF	TGTGCCACCAGTGAACGCGGACAGGGGAACATCGGGGAGCTGTTTTTT
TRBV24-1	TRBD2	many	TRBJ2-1	CATSERTSGNHEQFF	TGTGCCACCAGTGAGAGGACTAGCGGGAACCATGAGCAGTTCTTC
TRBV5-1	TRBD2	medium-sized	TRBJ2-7	CASSLAGAGDLYEQYF	TGCGCCAGCAGCTTGGCCGGGGCGGGAGACTTATACGAGCAGTACTTC
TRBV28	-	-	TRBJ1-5	CASSMTGNQPQHF	TGTGCCAGCAGTATGACGGGGAACCAGCCCCAGCATTTT
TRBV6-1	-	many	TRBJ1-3	CASSTPSWGNTIYF	TGTGCCAGCAGTACCCCTTCATGGGGAAACACCATATATTTT
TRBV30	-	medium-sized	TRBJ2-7	CAWSVLGSGEQYF	TGTGCCTGGAGTGTTCTGGGATCGGGCGAGCAGTACTTC
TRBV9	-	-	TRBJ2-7	CASSVGMQTSYEQYF	TGTGCCAGCAGCGTAGGAATGCAGACCTCCTACGAGCAGTACTTC
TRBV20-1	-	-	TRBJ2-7	CSARRGRDGRYDQYF	TGCAGTGCTAGAAGGGGGCGGGACGGTCGATACGATCAGTACTTC
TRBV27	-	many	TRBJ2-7	CASRGYGQGGEQYF	TGTGCCAGCAGGGGGTACGGGCAGGGAGGCGAGCAGTACTTC
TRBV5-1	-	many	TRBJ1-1	CASSPHKESEAFF	TGCGCCAGCAGCCCTCACAAAGAATCTGAAGCTTTCTTT
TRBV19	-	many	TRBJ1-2	CASSGVGYTF	TGTGCCAGTAGCGGCGTGGGCTACACCTTC
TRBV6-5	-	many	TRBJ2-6	CASSYSDTANVLTF	TGTGCCAGCAGTTACTCTGACACCGCCAACGTCCTGACTTTC
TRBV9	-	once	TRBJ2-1	CASSRLGGPTYEQFF	TGTGCCAGCAGCCGATTGGGAGGACCCACTTATGAGCAGTTCTTC
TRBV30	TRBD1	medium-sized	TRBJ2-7	CAWRLTGTYEQYF	TGTGCCTGGAGATTGACAGGGACCTACGAGCAGTACTTC